One sample yielded the 21 T cell receptor beta chains listed below, sequenced in a study of shared clonotypes between healthy human individuals. Measured with immunoSEQ multiplex PCR; TCRdb has only the in-frame clones, and not every one. The sample has about 960,000 clones; more than 75% are singletons. Material for sequencing was memory CD4+ T cells sorted from blood. Subset meaning: CD45RA-negative fraction. Receptors were obtained from a man younger than 35 in good health.

This clone appeared a few times. The CDR3 sequence: CASSLGSGNVETQYF. The CDR3 DNA sequence: TGTGCCAGCAGCTTAGGAAGTGGCAATGTAGAGACCCAGTACTTC. The chain joins TRBV11-3 to TRBJ2-5, with D hard to call. The germline gives CDR1 SGHNT, CDR2 YENEEA. Trimming stripped 1 base from V and 4 bases from J, with 13 bases between. The CDR3 length is 15 residues.

The chain employs TRBV5-4 and TRBJ2-1; D remains unclear. The germline V gene encodes CDR1 SGHNT and CDR2 YYREEE (reference sequence). This CDR3 is built from 13 residues. V lost 3 bases to trimming and J lost 6 bases, with 10 bases between them. CDR3 amino acids: CASSSQGSNEQFF. In DNA, the CDR3 is TGTGCCAGCAGCTCCCAAGGGTCCAATGAGCAGTTCTTC.

V is TRBV27 and J is TRBJ2-7; D is possibly TRBD1 (5 bases). The CDR3 totals 15 residues. The germline CDR1 and CDR2 sequences are MNHEY and SMNVEV (reference sequence). V gave up 0 bases and J gave up 3 bases, with 12 bases separating them. CDR3 sequence (DNA): TGTGCCAGCAGTTTATCAGCAGGGTTGGACTACGAGCAGTACTTC. Translation: CASSLSAGLDYEQYF.

This clone has at least ten counts. The rearrangement joins TRBV4-3 to TRBJ1-2; D call uncertain. CDR1 and CDR2 (germline): LGHNA, YSLEER. V dropped 0 bases and J dropped 10 bases, with 15 bases sitting between them. The CDR3 contains 14 residues. For the CDR3, the DNA is TGCGCCAGCAGCCAAGAGAGGGCAGGCGTGGACTACACCTTC. This translates into CASSQERAGVDYTF.

Concerning this clone: Different DNA sequences within this sample yield the same CDR3. The chain recombines TRBV5-1 with TRBJ2-3, with a tentative D call TRBD2 (5 bases). V was trimmed by 4 bases and J by 3 bases, leaving 12 bases between them. Germline loops: CDR1 SGHRS, CDR2 YFSETQ. This CDR3 region has 14 residues. CDR3 sequence: CASSVAGVTDTQYF. The DNA for the CDR3 is TGCGCCAGCAGCGTCGCGGGCGTAACAGATACGCAGTATTTT.

This clone was recorded only once. The gene calls are TRBV10-3 and TRBJ2-3, with TRBD1 identical over 7 bases. Germline V CDR1 and CDR2: ENHRY, SYGVKD. Trimming took 10 bases from V and 4 from J; bases not matched to a gene: 8. The CDR3 consists of 13 residues. The CDR3 region has the DNA TGTGCCACCTCAGGGGGTCGGGCAGATACGCAGTATTTT. Amino acids: CATSGGRADTQYF.

The chain joins TRBV5-6 to TRBJ2-2, with a possible D match to TRBD1 (5 bases). Trimming shortened V by 4 bases and J by 6 bases, and 13 bases separated the two germline ends. This CDR3 has 14 amino acids. From germline, CDR1 is SGHDT and CDR2 YYEEEE. CDR3 amino acids: CASSPQGFPGELFF. The DNA for the CDR3 is TGTGCCAGCAGCCCCCAGGGTTTCCCCGGGGAGCTGTTTTTT.

This rearrangement joins TRBV10-3 to TRBJ2-7; D gene ambiguous. CDR1 ENHRY and CDR2 SYGVKD come from the germline V gene. Trimming stripped 0 bases from V and 3 bases from J, with 9 bases between. CDR3 length: 14 residues. CDR3 bases: TGTGCCATCAGTGAGTCGACCGGCGGCTACGAGCAGTACTTC. Its protein is CAISESTGGYEQYF.

This clone appeared once. The J gene is TRBJ2-3, the V gene TRBV7-2; a possible D gene is TRBD1 (6 bases). Deletions cut 5 bases from V and 1 base from J, with 13 bases between. The CDR3 runs to 15 residues. CDR1 is SGHTA, CDR2 FQGNSA, per germline. The CDR3 loop is CASSQNRQGTDTQYF. The DNA for the CDR3 is TGTGCCAGCAGCCAAAACCGACAGGGCACAGATACGCAGTATTTT.

V usage is TRBV28 and J usage is TRBJ2-7; no clear D gene. The CDR3 sequence is 15 residues long. Trimming stripped 2 bases from V and 4 bases from J, with 15 bases between. Germline V gene sequence: CDR1 MDHEN, CDR2 SYDVKM. In DNA, the CDR3 is TGTGCCAGCAGTTTAAGTCGGCAGGCCCGATACGAGCAGTACTTC. Protein sequence: CASSLSRQARYEQYF. The whole variable domain, remainder taken from reference TRBV28 and TRBJ2-7, is DVKVTQSSRYLVKRTGEKVFLECVQDMDHENMFWYRQDPGLGLRLIYFSYDVKMKEKGDIPEGYSVSREKKERFSLILESASTNQTSMYLCASSLSRQARYEQYFGPGTRLTVT.

Here the CDR3 reads CASRAGSYEQYF. The CDR3 region has the DNA TGTGCCAGCAGAGCAGGGAGCTACGAGCAGTACTTC. V gene TRBV11-2 combines with J gene TRBJ2-7, with D perhaps TRBD1 or TRBD2 (5 bases each). The CDR3 has 12 residues. V lost 6 bases to trimming and J lost 3 bases, with 9 bases between them. The germline V gene has CDR1 SGHAT and CDR2 FQNNGV.

This clone was seen just once. The chain links TRBV27 to TRBJ1-2; 8 bases fit TRBD1. The CDR3 spans 15 residues. V was pared by 3 bases and J by 3 bases, with 6 bases of the junction left unmatched. Germline assignment: CDR1 MNHEY and CDR2 SMNVEV (reference sequence). CDR3 in DNA: TGTGCCAGCAGTTTTCGGGACAGGCCCCACTATGGCTACACCTTC. It yields the protein CASSFRDRPHYGYTF.

This clone was picked up a small number of times. CDR3 region: CASSILQGGNTEAFF. The CDR3 DNA follows: TGCGCCAGCAGCATCCTACAGGGGGGGAACACTGAAGCTTTCTTT. The chain links TRBV5-1 to TRBJ1-1; TRBD1 matches 8 bases. Germline trimming cut 4 bases from V and 1 base from J; bases unmatched to any gene: 6. Looked up from germline, CDR1 is SGHRS and CDR2 is YFSETQ. The CDR3 loop spans 15 amino acids.

Details on this clone: Distinct nucleotide sequences in the sample also encode this CDR3. This chain joins TRBV19 and TRBJ2-7; 7 bases map to TRBD1. Trimming cost V 1 base and J 6 bases; bases outside gene matches: 3. The CDR3 runs 13 residues. Germline CDR1 reads LNHDA; CDR2 reads SQIVND (reference sequence). The CDR3, as DNA: TGTGCCAGTAGTATAGGACAGGGCGGCGAGCAGTACTTC. Residues: CASSIGQGGEQYF.

This chain joins TRBV7-9 and TRBJ2-1; weak D call: TRBD2 (6 bases). With 1 base removed from V and 10 bases from J, the gap between germline ends came to 11 bases. Germline V gene sequence: CDR1 SEHNR, CDR2 FQNEAQ (reference sequence). The CDR3 is made up of 13 amino acids. The CDR3 nucleotides are TGTGCCAGCAGCTTAGACGGTGCGGGAGAGCAGTTCTTC. As protein: CASSLDGAGEQFF.

The J gene is TRBJ2-7, the V gene TRBV20-1; D is possibly TRBD2 (5 bases). The V end lost 2 bases, the J end lost 6 bases, and 8 bases lay between the germline ends. The V gene's germline CDR1 is DFQATT and CDR2 SNEGSKA (reference sequence). This CDR3 region has 11 residues. CDR3 in DNA: TGCAGTGCTAGACGGGGAACCGAGCAGTACTTC. The encoded protein is CSARRGTEQYF.

V and J are TRBV28 and TRBJ2-7; D is perhaps TRBD1 (8 bases). The CDR3 length is 16 residues. The germline gives CDR1 MDHEN, CDR2 SYDVKM. The V and J ends lost 5 bases and 0 bases respectively, with 17 bases between them. The CDR3 is CASSPNRGGSSYEQYF. The CDR3 DNA sequence: TGTGCCAGCAGTCCGAACAGGGGGGGGAGCTCCTACGAGCAGTACTTC.

This sequence joins TRBV28 and TRBJ2-3; no reliable D call. Deletions cut 6 bases from V and 6 bases from J, with 13 bases between. The germline gives CDR1 MDHEN, CDR2 SYDVKM. The CDR3 length is 13 residues. The CDR3 is CASSPPARDTQYF. CDR3 bases: TGTGCCAGCAGCCCCCCAGCCAGGGATACGCAGTATTTT. The full variable domain, with the rest looked up from reference TRBV28 and TRBJ2-3, is DVKVTQSSRYLVKRTGEKVFLECVQDMDHENMFWYRQDPGLGLRLIYFSYDVKMKEKGDIPEGYSVSREKKERFSLILESASTNQTSMYLCASSPPARDTQYFGPGTRLTVL.

CDR3 nucleotides: TGCGCCAGCAGTCAGCCCTTACAGGGTAGTTATGGCTACACCTTC. It yields the protein CASSQPLQGSYGYTF. V gene TRBV23-1 combines with J gene TRBJ1-2; maybe TRBD1 (6 bases). Being an ORF, TRBV23-1 has a function that is uncertain. The V and J ends lost 3 bases and 5 bases respectively, with 16 bases between them. The CDR3 covers 15 residues.

About this clone itself: Other DNA sequences in the sample encode the same CDR3. The chain links TRBV25-1 to TRBJ2-3; D gene uncertain. From germline, CDR1 is MGHDK and CDR2 SYGVNS. Trimming pared 6 bases from V and 1 base from J, leaving 8 bases between. The CDR3 runs to 13 residues. CDR3 DNA sequence: TGTGCCAGCAGACGACAAGGCACAGATACGCAGTATTTT. Its translation is CASRRQGTDTQYF.

This clone was seen more than once but under ten times. The gene calls are TRBV7-6 and TRBJ2-5; 11 bases agree with TRBD2. The trim removed 4 bases at V and 7 bases at J, leaving 11 bases unmatched. CDR1 and CDR2 (germline): SGHVS, FNYEAQ. There are 16 residues in the CDR3. In DNA form, the CDR3 reads TGTGCCAGCAGCTCGACAGGGACTAGCGGAAGGGGGACCCAGTACTTC. Its translation is CASSSTGTSGRGTQYF.